Shown below are 5 T cell receptor beta chains from a single sample sequenced in a study of T cells after yellow fever vaccination. Each CDR3 protein gets one entry after TCRdb re-called the 5' RACE reads with MiXCR. This table has nearly 550,000 distinct CDR3 sequences, 15% to 20% appearing once. Material: PBMCs, obtained 15 days after the yellow fever booster vaccination. The receptor source for this set is a man aged 30 to 39 who received the YFV17D yellow fever vaccine.

J is TRBJ2-2 and V is TRBV7-8; possible D gene TRBD1, 7 bases. CDR1 and CDR2 from the germline V gene are SGHVS and FQNEAQ. The CDR3 totals 16 residues. Trimming left V 4 bases short and J 5 bases short, with 17 bases between. CDR3 nucleotides: TGTGCCAGCAGCTGGGGGGCCAGGGGGGAAACCGGGGAGCTGTTTTTT. This codes for CASSWGARGETGELFF.

The chain has TRBV12-3 or TRBV12-4 and TRBJ2-7, with 9 bases identical to TRBD2. The CDR3 runs to 14 residues. Trimming cost V 3 bases and J 2 bases; bases outside gene matches: 2. This CDR3 is CASSFTSGPYEQYF. The CDR3 DNA is TGTGCCAGCAGTTTTACTAGCGGGCCCTACGAGCAGTACTTC.

The table lists this clonotype with a few counts. The chain combines TRBV5-5 with TRBJ1-5, with D perhaps matching TRBD1 (6 bases). Trimming removed 3 bases from V and 3 bases from J, with 10 bases in between. There are 14 residues in the CDR3. The germline CDR1 and CDR2 sequences are SGHKS and YYEKEE (reference sequence). The CDR3 loop is CASSSRGANQPQHF. Written as DNA, the CDR3 is TGTGCCAGCAGCTCCCGGGGGGCCAATCAGCCCCAGCATTTT. Drawing the rest from reference TRBV5-5 and TRBJ1-5, the complete variable domain is DAGVTQSPTHLIKTRGQQVTLRCSPISGHKSVSWYQQVLGQGPQFIFQYYEKEERGRGNFPDRFSARQFPNYSSELNVNALLLGDSALYLCASSSRGANQPQHFGDGTRLSIL.

A few counts support this clonotype. The DNA of the CDR3 is TGCGCCAGCAGCCAAGATCCTGCTCTGCTCTCTGGGGCCAACGTCCTGACTTTC. It is translated as CASSQDPALLSGANVLTF. The chain carries TRBV4-3 and TRBJ2-6; D remains ambiguous. The CDR3 is 18 amino acids. Germline loops: CDR1 LGHNA, CDR2 YSLEER. With 0 bases removed from V and 0 bases from J, the gap between germline ends came to 12 bases.

The chain recombines TRBV7-2 with TRBJ2-7, with TRBD1 identical over 7 bases. Germline CDR1 is SGHTA and CDR2 is FQGNSA. The CDR3 length is 13 residues. After removal of 5 bases from V and 5 bases from J, the junction contained 6 bases not matched to a gene. Here the CDR3 reads CASSPSTGNEQYF. CDR3 nucleotides: TGTGCCAGCAGCCCCTCGACAGGGAACGAGCAGTACTTC.